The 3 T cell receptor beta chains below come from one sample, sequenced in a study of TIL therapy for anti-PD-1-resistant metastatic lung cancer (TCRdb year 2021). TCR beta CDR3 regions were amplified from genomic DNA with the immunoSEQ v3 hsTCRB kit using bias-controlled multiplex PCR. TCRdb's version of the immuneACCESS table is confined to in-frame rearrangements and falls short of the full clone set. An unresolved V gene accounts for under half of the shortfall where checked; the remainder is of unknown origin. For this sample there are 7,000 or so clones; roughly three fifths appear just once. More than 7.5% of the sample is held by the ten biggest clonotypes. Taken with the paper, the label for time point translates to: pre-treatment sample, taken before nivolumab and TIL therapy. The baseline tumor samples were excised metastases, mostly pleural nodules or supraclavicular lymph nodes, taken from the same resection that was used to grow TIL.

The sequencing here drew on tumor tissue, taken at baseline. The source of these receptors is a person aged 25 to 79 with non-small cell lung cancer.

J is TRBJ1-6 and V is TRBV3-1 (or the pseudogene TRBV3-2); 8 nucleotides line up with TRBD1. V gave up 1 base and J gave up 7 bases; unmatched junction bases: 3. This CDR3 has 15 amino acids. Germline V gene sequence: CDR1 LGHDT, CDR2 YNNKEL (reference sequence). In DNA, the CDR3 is TGTGCCAGCAGCCAAGGACAGGGGAGCAATTCACCCCTCCACTTT. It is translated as CASSQGQGSNSPLHF.

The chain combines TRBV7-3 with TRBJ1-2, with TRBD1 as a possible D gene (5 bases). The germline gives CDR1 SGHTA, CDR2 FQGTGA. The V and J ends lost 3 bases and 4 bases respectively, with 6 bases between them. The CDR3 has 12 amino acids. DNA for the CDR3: TGTGCCAGCAGCTTCGGGGGCTATGGCTACACCTTC. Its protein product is CASSFGGYGYTF.

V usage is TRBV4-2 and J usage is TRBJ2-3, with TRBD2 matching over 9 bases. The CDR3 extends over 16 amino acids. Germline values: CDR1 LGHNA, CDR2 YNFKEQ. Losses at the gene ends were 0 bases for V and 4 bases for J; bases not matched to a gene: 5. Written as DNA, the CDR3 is TGTGCCAGCAGCCAAGATAGGGGCGGGGGGGCAGATACGCAGTATTTT. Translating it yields CASSQDRGGGADTQYF.